What follows are 28 T cell receptor beta chains derived from one specimen sequenced in a study of T cell repertoires in cytomegalovirus infection. TCRdb reanalysed the reads using MiXCR and keeps one entry per CDR3 protein. The sample yields a few hundred thousand distinct CDR3 sequences, roughly 9.5% seen once. Source material: PBMCs. These receptors were collected from a human donor in good health (CMV status not recorded). Some clones in this sample may be carry-over from other donors' samples.

The chain joins TRBV12-5 to TRBJ1-1; the D gene is possibly TRBD1 (6 bases). Germline lookup yields CDR1 LGHNT and CDR2 FRNRAP. The V end lost 6 bases, the J end lost 8 bases, and 10 bases lay between the germline ends. CDR3 size: 11 residues. CDR3 coding DNA: TGTGCTAGTGGCCCCGACAGGGAAGCTTTCTTT. This sequence encodes CASGPDREAFF.

This clonotype occurred a few times. V gene TRBV7-2 combines with J gene TRBJ2-7; TRBD2 matches 7 bases. Trimming cost V 6 bases and J 2 bases; bases outside gene matches: 10. Germline V gene lookup returns CDR1 SGHTA and CDR2 FQGNSA. CDR3 length equals 15 residues. CDR3 DNA sequence: TGTGCCAGCAGGTCGGGGCGGGGGAGTCCCTACGAGCAGTACTTC. Its protein product is CASRSGRGSPYEQYF. Combining the CDR3 with reference TRBV7-2 and TRBJ2-7 gives the whole variable domain GAGVSQSPSNKVTEKGKDVELRCDPISGHTALYWYRQSLGQGLEFLIYFQGNSAPDKSGLPSDRFSAERTGGSVSTLTIQRTQQEDSAVYLCASRSGRGSPYEQYFGPGTRLTVT.

This chain joins TRBV12-3 or TRBV12-4 and TRBJ2-1; 8 bases line up with TRBD1. Unmatched junction bases numbered 2, after V lost 1 base and J lost 3 bases. The CDR3 consists of 15 residues. The CDR3 loop is CASSLGTGLYNEQFF. The CDR3 nucleotides read TGTGCCAGCAGTTTAGGGACAGGGCTCTACAATGAGCAGTTCTTC.

The chain carries TRBV28 and TRBJ1-2, with D perhaps TRBD1 (5 bases). The V gene lost 5 bases and the J gene lost 7 bases, with 17 bases spanning the gap. The CDR3 is 14 residues long. CDR1 and CDR2 from the germline V gene are MDHEN and SYDVKM. CDR3 bases: TGTGCCAGCAGTCCCAACCATCGAGGGGTTGGCTACACCTTC. Translation gives CASSPNHRGVGYTF.

The genes are TRBV19 and TRBJ2-3; D gene ambiguous. The V gene lost 0 bases and the J gene lost 10 bases, with 11 bases spanning the gap. Germline CDR1 and CDR2: LNHDA and SQIVND (reference sequence). The CDR3 runs 13 residues. This chain's CDR3 is CASSIDAERPQYF. DNA for the CDR3: TGTGCCAGTAGTATAGATGCGGAGAGGCCGCAGTATTTT.

The chain is built from TRBV28 and TRBJ2-3; 8 bases fit TRBD1. The CDR3 spans 14 residues. Losses at the gene ends were 4 bases for V and 6 bases for J; bases not matched to a gene: 6. Germline V gene data show CDR1 as MDHEN and CDR2 as SYDVKM. The CDR3 reads CASSSLDRGDTQYF. The DNA for the CDR3 is TGTGCCAGCAGTTCCCTTGACAGGGGCGATACGCAGTATTTT.

The chain recombines TRBV19 with TRBJ1-1; D may be TRBD1 (5 bases). The CDR3 extends over 14 amino acids. The V gene's germline CDR1 is LNHDA and CDR2 SQIVND (reference sequence). The ends were cut back, 3 bases at V and 4 bases at J, with 12 bases in the middle. CDR3 DNA sequence: TGTGCCAGTAGTATCCAGCGTGGGGGCACTGAAGCTTTCTTT. Amino acids: CASSIQRGGTEAFF.

This clonotype was observed many times. The chain uses TRBV7-2 and TRBJ2-2; perhaps TRBD2 as D (7 bases). CDR1 and CDR2 from the germline V gene are SGHTA and FQGNSA. Trimming cost V 5 bases and J 0 bases, with 13 bases left between them. The CDR3 has 16 amino acids. The CDR3 region is CASSVRRGPNTGELFF. DNA for the CDR3: TGTGCCAGCAGCGTCCGGCGGGGGCCGAACACCGGGGAGCTGTTTTTT.

This clonotype appeared a single time. Being one base from a much bigger clone, this may be a read error. The V gene is TRBV7-9, the J gene TRBJ2-7; TRBD2 is a possible D gene (6 bases). Germline CDR1 is SEHNR and CDR2 is FQNEAQ (reference sequence). The CDR3 has 14 residues. The CDR3 DNA follows: TGTGGCAGCAGCCCCTGGGCGGGAAACTACGAGCAGTACTTC. Amino acids: CGSSPWAGNYEQYF.

At least ten counts were recorded for this clonotype. The chain recombines TRBV29-1 with TRBJ1-1, with a possible D match to TRBD1 (5 bases). CDR1 SQVTM and CDR2 ANQGSEA come from the germline V gene. V was pared by 4 bases and J by 1 base, with 13 bases between. The CDR3 runs to 14 residues. CDR3 region: CSVVVGGGNTEAFF. CDR3 in DNA: TGCAGCGTTGTGGTTGGGGGAGGGAACACTGAAGCTTTCTTT.

J is TRBJ2-1 and V is TRBV6-1, with 10 bases aligning to TRBD2. CDR3 length: 16 residues. Trimming took 5 bases from V and 5 from J; bases not matched to a gene: 9. The germline V gene encodes CDR1 MNHNS and CDR2 SASEGT. Here the CDR3 DNA reads TGTGCCAGCAGTTACGCTAGCGGGGGACCTGACAATGAGCAGTTCTTC. Amino acids: CASSYASGGPDNEQFF.

The J gene is TRBJ1-6, the V gene TRBV4-1; D call uncertain. From germline, CDR1 is MGHRA and CDR2 YSYEKL. This CDR3 has 16 residues. Trimming cost V 3 bases and J 5 bases, with 14 bases left between them. For the CDR3, the DNA is TGCGCCAGCAGCCAGGACCGCGATCTTAATAATTCACCCCTCCACTTT. As protein: CASSQDRDLNNSPLHF.

The V call is TRBV7-2, the J call TRBJ2-1; 16 nucleotides match TRBD2. From germline, CDR1 is SGHTA and CDR2 FQGNSA. The junction had 8 bases not matched to a gene; V was cut back by 5 bases and J by 7 bases. CDR3 size: 17 residues. CDR3 residues: CASSGGTSGGGGNEQFF. DNA for the CDR3: TGTGCCAGCAGCGGAGGGACTAGCGGGGGGGGGGGTAATGAGCAGTTCTTC.

This clonotype was observed a handful of times. The V and J genes are TRBV27 and TRBJ2-3; possible D gene TRBD1, 6 bases. Germline V CDR1 and CDR2: MNHEY, SMNVEV (reference sequence). The V end lost 5 bases, the J end lost 1 base, and 13 bases lay between the germline ends. This CDR3 is built from 15 residues. The CDR3 coding sequence is TGTGCCAGCAGTACCTCAACAGGGCGCACAGATACGCAGTATTTT. Translating gives CASSTSTGRTDTQYF.

This clonotype was counted only a few times. The V and J genes are TRBV7-9 and TRBJ1-4; 8 bases align to TRBD1. The germline gives CDR1 SEHNR, CDR2 FQNEAQ (reference sequence). The length of the CDR3 is 18 residues. V lost 4 bases, J lost 7 bases, and 17 bases stayed unmatched. The CDR3 DNA sequence: TGTGCCAGCAGCTCCGGACAGGGACAGTATGAAAGTAGTGAAAAACTGTTTTTT. Its translation: CASSSGQGQYESSEKLFF.

The chain couples TRBV6-5 to TRBJ2-7; tentative D call: TRBD2 (6 bases). Deletions cut 8 bases from V and 4 bases from J, with 12 bases between. Germline V lookup: CDR1 MNHEY, CDR2 SVGAGI. This CDR3 contains 12 residues. The DNA of the CDR3 is TGTGCCAGCGGACTACCGGAATACGAGCAGTACTTC. Residues: CASGLPEYEQYF.

In this sample, this clonotype turned up a few times. In DNA, the CDR3 is TGTGCCAGCAGCCAGATAAGCGGGCAGGGCATCCCCCACGAGCAGTACTTC. This translates into CASSQISGQGIPHEQYF. The J gene is TRBJ2-7, the V gene TRBV4-2, with a tentative D call TRBD2 (6 bases). CDR1 LGHNA and CDR2 YNFKEQ come from the germline V gene. V was cut by 3 bases and J by 5 bases, with 23 bases left in between. This CDR3 contains 17 residues.

The sample holds many counts of this clonotype. The genes are TRBV19 and TRBJ2-2, with D possibly TRBD1 on 6 matching bases. Germline-derived CDR1 and CDR2 are LNHDA and SQIVND (reference sequence). The CDR3 covers 18 residues. The V gene lost 7 bases and the J gene lost 0 bases, with 21 bases spanning the gap. The CDR3 protein is CASTSGRGSLANTGELFF. The CDR3 region has the DNA TGTGCCAGTACCTCGGGTAGGGGGTCCCTCGCGAACACCGGGGAGCTGTTTTTT. The full variable domain, rest sourced from reference TRBV19 and TRBJ2-2, is DGGITQSPKYLFRKEGQNVTLSCEQNLNHDAMYWYRQDPGQGLRLIYYSQIVNDFQKGDIAEGYSVSREKKESFPLTVTSAQKNPTAFYLCASTSGRGSLANTGELFFGEGSRLTVL.

In this sample, this clonotype turned up many times. This chain joins TRBV4-2 and TRBJ2-3; TRBD2 aligns across 9 bases. In germline, CDR1 is LGHNA, CDR2 YNFKEQ. The CDR3 spans 16 residues. V lost 6 bases to trimming and J lost 5 bases; unmatched junction nucleotides: 12. The CDR3 here is CASRTLSGSKIDTQYF. DNA for the CDR3: TGTGCCAGCAGGACCCTTAGCGGGAGTAAGATAGATACGCAGTATTTT.

The V and J genes are TRBV19 and TRBJ2-7; D unclear. From germline, CDR1 is LNHDA and CDR2 SQIVND (reference sequence). V was shortened by 6 bases and J by 4 bases, with 19 bases between the two germline ends. CDR3 size: 15 residues. The CDR3 spells CASSRTGQSRYEQYF. CDR3 sequence (DNA): TGTGCCAGTAGCCGTACCGGGCAGAGCCGATACGAGCAGTACTTC.

This clonotype was detected ten times or more. This chain uses TRBV19 with TRBJ1-1; no clear D gene. CDR3 length: 14 amino acids. Between the trimmed V and J ends, which lost 1 base and 5 bases, there was a span of 11 bases. The germline V gene encodes CDR1 LNHDA and CDR2 SQIVND (reference sequence). The CDR3 here is CASSIGAGWTEAFF. The CDR3 region has the DNA TGTGCCAGTAGTATAGGGGCGGGGTGGACTGAAGCTTTCTTT.

The chain couples TRBV5-4 to TRBJ2-1; possibly TRBD1 or TRBD2 for D (5 bases each). The germline gives CDR1 SGHNT, CDR2 YYREEE (reference sequence). V was trimmed by 4 bases and J by 8 bases, leaving 22 bases between them. The CDR3 consists of 16 residues. The CDR3, as DNA: TGTGCCAGCAGCCAGGGCGGCCTAGCTCCTGCGGATGAGCAGTTCTTC. Its translation: CASSQGGLAPADEQFF.

This clonotype was seen ten or more times. The rearrangement uses TRBV7-8 and TRBJ2-1, with 11 bases that match TRBD1. Trimming at V came to 4 bases and at J to 9 bases, leaving 2 bases not matched to a gene. The CDR3 length is 13 residues. Germline CDR1 reads SGHVS; CDR2 reads FQNEAQ. The CDR3 reads CASSSGTGGEQFF. CDR3 sequence (DNA): TGTGCCAGCAGCTCCGGGACAGGGGGTGAGCAGTTCTTC.

This clonotype was recorded at least ten times. The chain combines TRBV25-1 with TRBJ2-2; D is undetermined. CDR3 size: 13 residues. In germline, CDR1 is MGHDK, CDR2 SYGVNS. V was pared by 8 bases and J by 1 base, with 8 bases between. CDR3 coding DNA: TGTGCCAGCTTCTCAGGGAACACCGGGGAGCTGTTTTTT. As protein: CASFSGNTGELFF.

This clonotype was seen repeatedly, ten times or more. The chain recombines TRBV7-2 with TRBJ2-3; TRBD2 matches at 8 bases. The CDR3 is made up of 14 amino acids. From germline, CDR1 is SGHTA and CDR2 FQGNSA. The V segment lost 5 bases and the J segment 6 bases; nucleotides outside the gene matches: 7. CDR3 protein: CASSLSGRGDTQYF. CDR3 coding DNA: TGTGCCAGCAGCCTGAGCGGGAGAGGGGATACGCAGTATTTT. Based on the CDR3 plus reference TRBV7-2 and TRBJ2-3, the full variable domain is GAGVSQSPSNKVTEKGKDVELRCDPISGHTALYWYRQSLGQGLEFLIYFQGNSAPDKSGLPSDRFSAERTGGSVSTLTIQRTQQEDSAVYLCASSLSGRGDTQYFGPGTRLTVL.

The sample holds a few counts of this clonotype. V usage is TRBV6-1 and J usage is TRBJ2-7, with D perhaps TRBD1 or TRBD2 (5 bases each). The V and J ends lost 7 bases and 7 bases respectively, with 23 bases between them. The CDR3 runs 15 residues. CDR1 MNHNS and CDR2 SASEGT come from the germline V gene. Here the CDR3 DNA reads TGTGCCAGCACCAGGGCTGGTCTGGGCCCGGGGGAGCAGTACTTC. Residues: CASTRAGLGPGEQYF.

This clonotype was recorded at least ten times. This chain uses TRBV6-1 with TRBJ1-5; a weak D match, TRBD1 (5 bases). The V gene's germline CDR1 is MNHNS and CDR2 SASEGT. V dropped 2 bases and J dropped 0 bases, with 8 bases sitting between them. The CDR3 is made up of 15 amino acids. For the CDR3, the DNA is TGTGCCAGCAGTGAAATCGGGGGTAGCAATCAGCCCCAGCATTTT. Its translation is CASSEIGGSNQPQHF.

This clonotype was observed a handful of times. The chain recombines TRBV5-8 with TRBJ2-3; D is undetermined. The CDR3 has 14 amino acids. From germline, CDR1 is SGHTS and CDR2 YDEGEE. The ends were cut back, 0 bases at V and 2 bases at J, with 7 bases in the middle. The CDR3 here is CASSLDPITDTQYF. In nucleotides, the CDR3 is TGTGCCAGCAGCTTGGACCCGATCACAGATACGCAGTATTTT.